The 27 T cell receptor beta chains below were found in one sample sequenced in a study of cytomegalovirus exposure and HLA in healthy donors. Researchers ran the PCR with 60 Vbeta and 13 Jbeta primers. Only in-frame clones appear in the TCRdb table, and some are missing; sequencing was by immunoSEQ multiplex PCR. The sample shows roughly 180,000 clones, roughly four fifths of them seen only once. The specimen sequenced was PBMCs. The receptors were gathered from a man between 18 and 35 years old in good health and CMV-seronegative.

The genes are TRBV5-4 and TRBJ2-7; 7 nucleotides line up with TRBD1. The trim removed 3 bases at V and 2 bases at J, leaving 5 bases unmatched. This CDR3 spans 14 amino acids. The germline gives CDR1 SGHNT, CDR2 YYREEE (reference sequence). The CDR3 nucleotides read TGTGCCAGCAGCTGGGACAGAGCGGCCTACGAGCAGTACTTC. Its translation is CASSWDRAAYEQYF.

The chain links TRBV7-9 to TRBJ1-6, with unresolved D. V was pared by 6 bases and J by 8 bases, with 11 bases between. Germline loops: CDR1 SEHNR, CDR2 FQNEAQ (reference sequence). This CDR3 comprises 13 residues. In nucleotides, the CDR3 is TGTGCCAGCAGTTCTGGACTCTATTCACCCCTCCACTTT. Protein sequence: CASSSGLYSPLHF. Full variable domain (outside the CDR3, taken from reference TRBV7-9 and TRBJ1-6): DTGVSQNPRHKITKRGQNVTFRCDPISEHNRLYWYRQTLGQGPEFLTYFQNEAQLEKSRLLSDRFSAERPKGSFSTLEIQRTEQGDSAMYLCASSSGLYSPLHFGNGTRLTVT.

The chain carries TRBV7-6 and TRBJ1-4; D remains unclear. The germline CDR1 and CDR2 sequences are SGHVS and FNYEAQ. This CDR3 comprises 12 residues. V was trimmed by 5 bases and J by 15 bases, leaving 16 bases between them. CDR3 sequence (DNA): TGTGCCAGCAGCCCCAATGCGCGGAAGATGTTTTTT. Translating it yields CASSPNARKMFF.

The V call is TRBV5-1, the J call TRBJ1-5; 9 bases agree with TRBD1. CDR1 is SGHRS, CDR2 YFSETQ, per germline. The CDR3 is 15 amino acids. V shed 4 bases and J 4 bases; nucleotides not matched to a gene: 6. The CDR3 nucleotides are TGCGCCAGCAGCGAACGGACAGGGGAAAATCAGCCCCAGCATTTT. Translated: CASSERTGENQPQHF.

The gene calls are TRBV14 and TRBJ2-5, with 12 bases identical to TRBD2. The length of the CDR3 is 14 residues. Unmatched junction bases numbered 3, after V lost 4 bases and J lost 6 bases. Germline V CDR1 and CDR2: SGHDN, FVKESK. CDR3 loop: CASSRLAGDKTQYF. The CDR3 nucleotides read TGTGCCAGCAGCCGACTAGCGGGAGATAAGACCCAGTACTTC.

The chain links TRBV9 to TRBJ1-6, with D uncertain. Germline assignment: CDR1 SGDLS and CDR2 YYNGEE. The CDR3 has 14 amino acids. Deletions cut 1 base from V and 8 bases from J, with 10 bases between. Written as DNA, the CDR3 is TGTGCCAGCAGCGTAAACTTTGGGCATTCACCCCTCCACTTT. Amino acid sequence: CASSVNFGHSPLHF.

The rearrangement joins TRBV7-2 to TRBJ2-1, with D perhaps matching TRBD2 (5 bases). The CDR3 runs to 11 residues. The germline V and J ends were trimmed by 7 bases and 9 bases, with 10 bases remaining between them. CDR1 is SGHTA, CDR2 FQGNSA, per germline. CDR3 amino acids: CASIRAGEQFF. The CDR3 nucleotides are TGTGCCAGCATCCGTGCGGGTGAGCAGTTCTTC.

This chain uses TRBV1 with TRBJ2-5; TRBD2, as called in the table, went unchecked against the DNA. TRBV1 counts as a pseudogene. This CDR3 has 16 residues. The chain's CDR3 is CTSSLRVSSGSENQYF. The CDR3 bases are TGCACCAGCAGCCTAAGAGTTAGCAGCGGGAGTGAAAACCAGTACTTC.

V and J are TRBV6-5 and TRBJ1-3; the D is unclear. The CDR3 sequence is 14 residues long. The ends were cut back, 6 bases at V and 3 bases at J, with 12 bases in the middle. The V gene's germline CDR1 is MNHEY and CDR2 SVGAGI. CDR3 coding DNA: TGTGCCAGCAGATCCAGTCTAGGTGGAAACACCATATATTTT. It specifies CASRSSLGGNTIYF.

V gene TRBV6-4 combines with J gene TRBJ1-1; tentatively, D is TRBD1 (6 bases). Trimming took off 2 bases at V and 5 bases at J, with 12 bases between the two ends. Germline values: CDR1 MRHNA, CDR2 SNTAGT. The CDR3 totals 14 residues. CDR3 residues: CASSDTFRGTEAFF. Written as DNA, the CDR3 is TGTGCCAGCAGTGACACCTTCAGGGGAACTGAAGCTTTCTTT.

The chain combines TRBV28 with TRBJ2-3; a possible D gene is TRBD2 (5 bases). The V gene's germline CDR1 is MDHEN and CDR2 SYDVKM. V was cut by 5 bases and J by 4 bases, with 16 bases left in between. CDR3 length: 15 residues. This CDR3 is CASSRTPGNPDTQYF. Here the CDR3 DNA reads TGTGCCAGCAGTCGAACCCCGGGAAATCCAGATACGCAGTATTTT. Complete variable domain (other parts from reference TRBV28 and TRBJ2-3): DVKVTQSSRYLVKRTGEKVFLECVQDMDHENMFWYRQDPGLGLRLIYFSYDVKMKEKGDIPEGYSVSREKKERFSLILESASTNQTSMYLCASSRTPGNPDTQYFGPGTRLTVL.

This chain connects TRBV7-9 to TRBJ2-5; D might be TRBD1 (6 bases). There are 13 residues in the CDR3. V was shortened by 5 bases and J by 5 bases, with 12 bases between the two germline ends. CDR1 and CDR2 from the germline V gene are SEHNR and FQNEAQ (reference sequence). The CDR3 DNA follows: TGTGCCAGCAGCACAGGGTATTTGGAGACCCAGTACTTC. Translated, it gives CASSTGYLETQYF. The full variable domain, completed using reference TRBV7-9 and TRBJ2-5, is DTGVSQNPRHKITKRGQNVTFRCDPISEHNRLYWYRQTLGQGPEFLTYFQNEAQLEKSRLLSDRFSAERPKGSFSTLEIQRTEQGDSAMYLCASSTGYLETQYFGPGTRLLVL.

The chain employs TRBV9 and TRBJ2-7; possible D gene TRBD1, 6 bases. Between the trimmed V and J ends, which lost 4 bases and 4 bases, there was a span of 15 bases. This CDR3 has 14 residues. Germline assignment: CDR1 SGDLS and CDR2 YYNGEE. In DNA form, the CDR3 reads TGTGCCAGCAGCCGAGGGGGAATTATTTACGAGCAGTACTTC. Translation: CASSRGGIIYEQYF.

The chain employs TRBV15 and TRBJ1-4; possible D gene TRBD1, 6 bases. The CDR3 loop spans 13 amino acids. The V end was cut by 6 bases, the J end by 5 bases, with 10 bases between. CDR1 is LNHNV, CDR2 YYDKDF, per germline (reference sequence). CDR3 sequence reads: CATSTGSNEKLFF. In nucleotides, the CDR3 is TGTGCCACCAGTACAGGGTCGAATGAAAAACTGTTTTTT.

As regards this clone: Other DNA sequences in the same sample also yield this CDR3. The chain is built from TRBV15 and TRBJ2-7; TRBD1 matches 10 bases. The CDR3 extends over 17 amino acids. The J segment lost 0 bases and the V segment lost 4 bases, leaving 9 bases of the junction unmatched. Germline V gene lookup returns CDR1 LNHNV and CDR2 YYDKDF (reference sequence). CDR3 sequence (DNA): TGTGCCACCAGCAACTCCCGGGGGACAGGGGTCTCCTACGAGCAGTACTTC. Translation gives CATSNSRGTGVSYEQYF.

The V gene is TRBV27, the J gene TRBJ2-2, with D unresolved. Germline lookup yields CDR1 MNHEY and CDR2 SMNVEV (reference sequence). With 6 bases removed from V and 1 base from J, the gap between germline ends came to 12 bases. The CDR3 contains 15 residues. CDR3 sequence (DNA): TGTGCCAGCAGCCTAAGTGGTGAGAACACCGGGGAGCTGTTTTTT. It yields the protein CASSLSGENTGELFF.

The CDR3 nucleotides are TGTGCCACCAGCAGAGAGGGGGGACGTCCGAATCAGCCCCAGCATTTT. This sequence encodes CATSREGGRPNQPQHF. V usage is TRBV15 and J usage is TRBJ1-5; TRBD1 might be the D (5 bases). Germline loops: CDR1 LNHNV, CDR2 YYDKDF (reference sequence). The CDR3 is made up of 16 amino acids. The V end was cut by 0 bases, the J end by 4 bases, with 13 bases between.

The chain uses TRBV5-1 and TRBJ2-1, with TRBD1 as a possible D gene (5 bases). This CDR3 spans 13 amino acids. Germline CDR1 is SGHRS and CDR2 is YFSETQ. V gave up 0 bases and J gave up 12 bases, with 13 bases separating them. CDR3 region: CASSLGQGDWQFF. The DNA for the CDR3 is TGCGCCAGCAGCTTGGGGCAGGGCGATTGGCAGTTCTTC.

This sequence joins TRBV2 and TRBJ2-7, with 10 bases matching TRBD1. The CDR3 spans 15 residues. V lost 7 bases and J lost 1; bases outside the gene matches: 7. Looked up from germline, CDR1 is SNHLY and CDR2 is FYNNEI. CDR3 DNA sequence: TGTGCCAGCAAGGGCCCGGGACAGGGGTCCTACGAGCAGTACTTC. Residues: CASKGPGQGSYEQYF.

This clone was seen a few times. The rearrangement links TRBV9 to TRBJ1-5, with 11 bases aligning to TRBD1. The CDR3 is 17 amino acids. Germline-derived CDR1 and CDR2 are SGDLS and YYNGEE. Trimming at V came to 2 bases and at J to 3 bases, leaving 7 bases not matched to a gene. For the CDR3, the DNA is TGTGCCAGCAGCGTCGGACAGGGGGCGACCCCCAATCAGCCCCAGCATTTT. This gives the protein CASSVGQGATPNQPQHF.

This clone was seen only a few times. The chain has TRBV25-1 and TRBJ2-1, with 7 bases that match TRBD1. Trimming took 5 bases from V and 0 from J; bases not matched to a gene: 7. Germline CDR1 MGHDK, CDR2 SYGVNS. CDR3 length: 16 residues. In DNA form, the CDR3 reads TGTGCCAGCAGTCCCCGGGGACAGAGCTCCTACAATGAGCAGTTCTTC. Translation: CASSPRGQSSYNEQFF.

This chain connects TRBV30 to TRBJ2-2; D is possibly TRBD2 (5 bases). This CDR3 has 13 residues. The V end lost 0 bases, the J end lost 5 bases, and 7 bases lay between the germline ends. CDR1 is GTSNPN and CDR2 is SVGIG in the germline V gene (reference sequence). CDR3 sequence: CAWSVRGTGELFF. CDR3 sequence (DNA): TGTGCCTGGAGTGTCCGGGGAACCGGGGAGCTGTTTTTT.

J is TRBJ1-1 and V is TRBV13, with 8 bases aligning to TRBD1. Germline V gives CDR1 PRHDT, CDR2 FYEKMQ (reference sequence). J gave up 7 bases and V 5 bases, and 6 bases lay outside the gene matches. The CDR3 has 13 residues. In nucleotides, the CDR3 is TGTGCCAGCAGCATTGGGACAGGTCATGAAGCTTTCTTT. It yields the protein CASSIGTGHEAFF.

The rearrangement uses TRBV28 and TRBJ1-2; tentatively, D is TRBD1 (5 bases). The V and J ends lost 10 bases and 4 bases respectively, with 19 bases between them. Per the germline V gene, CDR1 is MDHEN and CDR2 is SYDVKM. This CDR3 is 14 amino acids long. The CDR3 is CAIRPRGSVYGYTF. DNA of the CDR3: TGTGCCATCCGTCCCCGGGGGTCAGTCTATGGCTACACCTTC.

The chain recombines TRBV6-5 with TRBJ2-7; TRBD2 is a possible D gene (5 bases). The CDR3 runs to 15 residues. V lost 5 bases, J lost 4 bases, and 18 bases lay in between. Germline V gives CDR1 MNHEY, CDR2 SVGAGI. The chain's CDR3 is CASSLDGRGMYEQYF. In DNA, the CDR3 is TGTGCCAGCAGTCTCGACGGCCGGGGAATGTACGAGCAGTACTTC.

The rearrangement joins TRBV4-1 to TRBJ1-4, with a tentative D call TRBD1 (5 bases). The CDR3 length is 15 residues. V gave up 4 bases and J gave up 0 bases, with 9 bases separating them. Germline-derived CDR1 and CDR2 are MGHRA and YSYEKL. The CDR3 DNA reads TGCGCCAGCAGCCTGGGCAGGGCAACTAATGAAAAACTGTTTTTT. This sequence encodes CASSLGRATNEKLFF.

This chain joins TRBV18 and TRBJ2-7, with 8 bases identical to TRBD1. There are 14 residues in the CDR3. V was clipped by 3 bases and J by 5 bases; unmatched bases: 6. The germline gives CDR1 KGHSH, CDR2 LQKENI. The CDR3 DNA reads TGTGCCAGCTCACCCAAACAGGGGGTAAACGAGCAGTACTTC. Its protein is CASSPKQGVNEQYF.